A single T cell receptor beta chain is shown here with its context. Study members were between 18 and 89 years old and lived in some 22 US regions. Cohort assignment relied on participant-reported clinical history. It was within 2 weeks before study entry that exposed participants met a COVID-19 case. This sample was taken from a study of blood T cell repertoires in COVID-19. Here immunoSEQ multiplex PCR was the method, and the copy in TCRdb shows in-frame clones only, minus some. In the table there are some 340,000 clones, 90% of which are singletons. This CDR3 region has 15 residues. Per germline, CDR1 SGHAT and CDR2 FQNNGV. V shed 6 bases and J shed 1 base, with 14 bases lying between them.

The specimen sequenced was PBMCs or T cells enriched from blood (not recorded which). This chain links TRBV11-2 with TRBJ2-3; D is unresolved. The receptor was isolated from a woman in her 30s who had been exposed to COVID-19. CDR3 coding DNA: TGTGCCAGCAGAGCCAACCCGCGGCGCACAGATACGCAGTATTTT. This codes for CASRANPRRTDTQYF.